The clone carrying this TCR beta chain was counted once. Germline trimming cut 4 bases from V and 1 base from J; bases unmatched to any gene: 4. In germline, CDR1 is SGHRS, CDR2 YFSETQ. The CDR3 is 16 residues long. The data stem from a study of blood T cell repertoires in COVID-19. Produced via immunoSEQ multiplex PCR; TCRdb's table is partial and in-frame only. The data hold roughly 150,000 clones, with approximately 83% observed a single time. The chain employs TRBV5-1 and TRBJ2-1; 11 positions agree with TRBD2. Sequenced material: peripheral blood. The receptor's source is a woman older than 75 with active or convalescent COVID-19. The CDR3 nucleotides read TGCGCCAGCAGCACCTGGACTAGCGGGTCCTACAATGAGCAGTTCTTC. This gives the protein CASSTWTSGSYNEQFF.